This TCR beta chain was recorded in a study of blood T cell repertoires in COVID-19. Study background: Sources were T cells, B-cell-depleted T cells, or PBMCs; the material itself was cDNA or gDNA.

It was during active infection that Seattle patients were enrolled and then longitudinally followed. The CDR3 totals 15 residues. The V segment lost 1 base and the J segment 1 base; nucleotides outside the gene matches: 3. CDR1 and CDR2 (germline): SGHVS, FQNEAQ. Using immunoSEQ multiplex PCR, the repertoire was profiled, and TCRdb retains in-frame clones only, with some absent. The repertoire holds more than 300,000 clones, with approximately 87% as singletons. The sequence came from a woman in her twenties or thirties with COVID-19, enrolled during active disease. The sample comprised peripheral blood. The chain employs TRBV7-8 and TRBJ2-7, with TRBD2 matching 8 bases. As DNA, the CDR3 is TGTGCCAGCAGCTTAGTAGCGGGGTTATCCTACGAGCAGTACTTC. Translation: CASSLVAGLSYEQYF.